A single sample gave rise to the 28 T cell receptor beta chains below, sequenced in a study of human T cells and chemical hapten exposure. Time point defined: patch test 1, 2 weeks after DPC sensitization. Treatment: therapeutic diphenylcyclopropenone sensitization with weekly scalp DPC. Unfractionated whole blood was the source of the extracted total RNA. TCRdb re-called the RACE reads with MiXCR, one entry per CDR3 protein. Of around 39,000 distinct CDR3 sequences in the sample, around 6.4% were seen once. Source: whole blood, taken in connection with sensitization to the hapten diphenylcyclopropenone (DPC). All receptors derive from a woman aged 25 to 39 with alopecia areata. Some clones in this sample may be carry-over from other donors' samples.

CDR3 sequence: CASSLSRVYNQPQHF. The CDR3 region has the DNA TGTGCCAGCAGTTTATCCAGGGTATACAATCAGCCCCAGCATTTT. The chain combines TRBV28 with TRBJ1-5; D perhaps matches TRBD1 (5 bases). Trimming left V 1 base short and J 3 bases short, with 10 bases between. The CDR3 is 15 amino acids. CDR1 and CDR2 from the germline V gene are MDHEN and SYDVKM.

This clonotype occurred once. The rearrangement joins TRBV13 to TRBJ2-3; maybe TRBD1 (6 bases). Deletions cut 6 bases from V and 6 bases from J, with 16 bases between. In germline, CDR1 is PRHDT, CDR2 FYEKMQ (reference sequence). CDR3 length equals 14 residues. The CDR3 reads CASSHRGFLDTQYF. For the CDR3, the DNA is TGTGCCAGCAGTCATAGGGGGTTTTTGGATACGCAGTATTTT. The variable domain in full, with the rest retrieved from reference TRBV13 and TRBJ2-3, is AAGVIQSPRHLIKEKRETATLKCYPIPRHDTVYWYQQGPGQDPQFLISFYEKMQSDKGSIPDRFSAQQFSDYHSELNMSSLELGDSALYFCASSHRGFLDTQYFGPGTRLTVL.

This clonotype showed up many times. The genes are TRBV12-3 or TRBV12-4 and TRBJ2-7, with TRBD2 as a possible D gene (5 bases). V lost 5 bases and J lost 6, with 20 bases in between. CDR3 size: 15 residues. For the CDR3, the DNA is TGTGCCAGCAGTCCCGCCACGTCGGGGAACCTCGAGCAGTACTTC. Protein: CASSPATSGNLEQYF.

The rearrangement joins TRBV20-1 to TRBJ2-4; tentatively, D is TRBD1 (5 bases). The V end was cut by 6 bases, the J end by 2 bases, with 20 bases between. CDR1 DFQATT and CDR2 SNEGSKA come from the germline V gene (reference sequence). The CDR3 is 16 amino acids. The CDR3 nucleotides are TGCAGTGCCCAAGTCTGGGGCCGTGGGACCAAAAACATTCAGTACTTC. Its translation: CSAQVWGRGTKNIQYF.

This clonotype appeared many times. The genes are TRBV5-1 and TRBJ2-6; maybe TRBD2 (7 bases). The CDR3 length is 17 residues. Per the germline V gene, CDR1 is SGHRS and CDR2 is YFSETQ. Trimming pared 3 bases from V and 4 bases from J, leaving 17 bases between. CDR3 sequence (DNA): TGCGCCAGCAGCTCCCTTGGCGCGGGGGCCGGGGCCAACGTCCTGACTTTC. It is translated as CASSSLGAGAGANVLTF.

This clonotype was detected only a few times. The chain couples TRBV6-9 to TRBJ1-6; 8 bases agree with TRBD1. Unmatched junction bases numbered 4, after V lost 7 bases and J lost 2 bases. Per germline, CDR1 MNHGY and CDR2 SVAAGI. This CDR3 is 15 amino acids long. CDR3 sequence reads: CASTGQGAYNSPLHF. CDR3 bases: TGTGCCAGCACCGGACAGGGTGCCTATAATTCACCCCTCCACTTT.

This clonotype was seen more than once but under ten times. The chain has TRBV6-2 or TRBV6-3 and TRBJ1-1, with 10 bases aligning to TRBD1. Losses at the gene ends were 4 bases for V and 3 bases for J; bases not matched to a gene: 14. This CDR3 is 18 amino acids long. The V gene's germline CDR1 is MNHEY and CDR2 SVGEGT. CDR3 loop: CASSFLRTGGGGHTEAFF. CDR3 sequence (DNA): TGTGCCAGCAGTTTCCTACGGACAGGGGGAGGAGGACACACTGAAGCTTTCTTT.

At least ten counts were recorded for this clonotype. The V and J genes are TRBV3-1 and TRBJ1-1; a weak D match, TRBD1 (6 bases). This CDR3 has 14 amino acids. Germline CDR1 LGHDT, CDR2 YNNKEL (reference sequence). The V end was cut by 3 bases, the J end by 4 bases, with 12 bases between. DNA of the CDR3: TGTGCCAGCAGCCACACTACAGGGCGCACTGAAGCTTTCTTT. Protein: CASSHTTGRTEAFF. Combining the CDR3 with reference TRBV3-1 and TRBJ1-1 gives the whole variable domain DTAVSQTPKYLVTQMGNDKSIKCEQNLGHDTMYWYKQDSKKFLKIMFSYNNKELIINETVPNRFSPKSPDKAHLNLHINSLELGDSAVYFCASSHTTGRTEAFFGQGTRLTVV.

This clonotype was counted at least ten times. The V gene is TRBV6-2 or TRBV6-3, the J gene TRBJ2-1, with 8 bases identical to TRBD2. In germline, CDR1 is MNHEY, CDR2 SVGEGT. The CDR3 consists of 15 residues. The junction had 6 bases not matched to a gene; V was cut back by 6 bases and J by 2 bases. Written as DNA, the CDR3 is TGTGCCAGCAGCTATAGCGGGGAAACCTACAATGAGCAGTTCTTC. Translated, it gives CASSYSGETYNEQFF.

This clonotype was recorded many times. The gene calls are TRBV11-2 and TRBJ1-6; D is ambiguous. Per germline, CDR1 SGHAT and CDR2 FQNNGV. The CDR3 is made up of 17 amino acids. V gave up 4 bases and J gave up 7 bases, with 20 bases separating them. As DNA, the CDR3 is TGTGCCAGCAGCTCCCGGACCGAGAAGTTTAGCAATTCACCCCTCCACTTT. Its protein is CASSSRTEKFSNSPLHF.

The CDR3 loop reads CASTAGALAGELFF. CDR3 DNA sequence: TGTGCCAGCACCGCGGGGGCATTAGCCGGGGAGCTGTTTTTT. V gene TRBV7-2 combines with J gene TRBJ2-2; a possible D gene is TRBD2 (7 bases). The CDR3 runs 14 residues. Germline loops: CDR1 SGHTA, CDR2 FQGNSA. V dropped 7 bases and J dropped 6 bases, with 15 bases sitting between them.

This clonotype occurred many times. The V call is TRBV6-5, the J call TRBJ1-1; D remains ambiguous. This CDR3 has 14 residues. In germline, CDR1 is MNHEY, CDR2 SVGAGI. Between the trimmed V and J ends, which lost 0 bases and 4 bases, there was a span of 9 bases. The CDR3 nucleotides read TGTGCCAGCAGTTACTCAGGAGTAATCACTGAAGCTTTCTTT. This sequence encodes CASSYSGVITEAFF.

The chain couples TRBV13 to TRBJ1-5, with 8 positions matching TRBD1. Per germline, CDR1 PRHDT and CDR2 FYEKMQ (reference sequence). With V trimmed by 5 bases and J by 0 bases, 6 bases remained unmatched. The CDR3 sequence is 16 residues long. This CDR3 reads CASSVSRGLSNQPQHF. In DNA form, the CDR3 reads TGTGCCAGCAGCGTCTCCAGGGGGCTTAGCAATCAGCCCCAGCATTTT.

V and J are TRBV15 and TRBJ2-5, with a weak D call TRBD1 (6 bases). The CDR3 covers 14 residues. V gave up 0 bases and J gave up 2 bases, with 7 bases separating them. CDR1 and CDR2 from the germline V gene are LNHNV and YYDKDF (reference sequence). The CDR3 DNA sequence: TGTGCCACCAGCAGAGATGGACAGCAAGAGACCCAGTACTTC. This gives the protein CATSRDGQQETQYF. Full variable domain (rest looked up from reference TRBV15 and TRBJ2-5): DAMVIQNPRYQVTQFGKPVTLSCSQTLNHNVMYWYQQKSSQAPKLLFHYYDKDFNNEADTPDNFQSRRPNTSFCFLDIRSPGLGDTAMYLCATSRDGQQETQYFGPGTRLLVL.

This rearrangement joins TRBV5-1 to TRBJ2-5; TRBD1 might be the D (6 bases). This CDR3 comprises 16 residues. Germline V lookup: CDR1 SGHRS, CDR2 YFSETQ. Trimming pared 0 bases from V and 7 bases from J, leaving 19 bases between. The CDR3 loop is CASSLDLLSGVGTQYF. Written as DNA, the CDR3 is TGCGCCAGCAGCTTGGATTTGTTATCAGGGGTCGGGACCCAGTACTTC.

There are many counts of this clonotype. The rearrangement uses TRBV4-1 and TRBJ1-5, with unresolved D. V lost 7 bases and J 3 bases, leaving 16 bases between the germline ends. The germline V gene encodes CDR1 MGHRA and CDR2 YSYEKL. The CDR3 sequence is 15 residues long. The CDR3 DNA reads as TGCGCCAGCACCGAATGGGCAGAGTCCAATCAGCCCCAGCATTTT. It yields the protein CASTEWAESNQPQHF.

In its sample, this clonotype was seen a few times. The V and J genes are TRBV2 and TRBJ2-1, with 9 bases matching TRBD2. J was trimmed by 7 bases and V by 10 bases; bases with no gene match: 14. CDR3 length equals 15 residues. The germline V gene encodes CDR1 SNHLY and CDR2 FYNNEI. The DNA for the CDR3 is TGTGCCACCCGTCCCCTGGCTAGCGGGGAGAATGAGCAGTTCTTC. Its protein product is CATRPLASGENEQFF.

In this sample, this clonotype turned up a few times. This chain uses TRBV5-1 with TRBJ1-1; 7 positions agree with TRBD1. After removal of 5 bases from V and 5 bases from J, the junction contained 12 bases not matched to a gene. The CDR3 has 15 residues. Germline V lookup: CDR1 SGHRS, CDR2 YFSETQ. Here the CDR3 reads CASRRNIDRATEAFF. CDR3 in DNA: TGCGCCAGCAGACGGAATATCGACAGGGCGACTGAAGCTTTCTTT.

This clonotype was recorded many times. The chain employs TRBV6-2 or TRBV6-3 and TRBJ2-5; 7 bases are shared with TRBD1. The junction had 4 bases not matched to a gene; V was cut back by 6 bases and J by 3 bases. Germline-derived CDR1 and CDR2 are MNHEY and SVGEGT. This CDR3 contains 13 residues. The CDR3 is CASRGQGEETQYF. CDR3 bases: TGTGCCAGCAGAGGGCAGGGGGAAGAGACCCAGTACTTC.

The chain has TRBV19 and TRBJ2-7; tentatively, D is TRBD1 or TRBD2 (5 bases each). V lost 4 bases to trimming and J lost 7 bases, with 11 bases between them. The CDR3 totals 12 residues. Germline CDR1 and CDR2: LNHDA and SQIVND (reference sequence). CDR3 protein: CASSTLGVEQYF. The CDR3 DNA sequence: TGTGCCAGTAGTACATTGGGGGTTGAGCAGTACTTC.

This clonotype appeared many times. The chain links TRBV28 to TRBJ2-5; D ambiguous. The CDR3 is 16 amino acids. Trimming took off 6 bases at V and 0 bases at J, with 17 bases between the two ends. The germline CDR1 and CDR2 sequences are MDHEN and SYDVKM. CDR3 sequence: CASSRDLKRYQETQYF. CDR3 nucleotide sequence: TGTGCCAGCAGCCGAGACTTGAAAAGGTACCAAGAGACCCAGTACTTC. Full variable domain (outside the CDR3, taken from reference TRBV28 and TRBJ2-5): DVKVTQSSRYLVKRTGEKVFLECVQDMDHENMFWYRQDPGLGLRLIYFSYDVKMKEKGDIPEGYSVSREKKERFSLILESASTNQTSMYLCASSRDLKRYQETQYFGPGTRLLVL.

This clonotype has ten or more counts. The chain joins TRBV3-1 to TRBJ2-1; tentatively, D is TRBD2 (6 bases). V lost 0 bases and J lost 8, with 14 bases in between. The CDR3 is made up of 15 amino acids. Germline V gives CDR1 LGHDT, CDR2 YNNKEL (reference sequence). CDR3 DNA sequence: TGTGCCAGCAGCCAAGAGGCAGGGACTGGTCATGAGCAGTTCTTC. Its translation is CASSQEAGTGHEQFF.

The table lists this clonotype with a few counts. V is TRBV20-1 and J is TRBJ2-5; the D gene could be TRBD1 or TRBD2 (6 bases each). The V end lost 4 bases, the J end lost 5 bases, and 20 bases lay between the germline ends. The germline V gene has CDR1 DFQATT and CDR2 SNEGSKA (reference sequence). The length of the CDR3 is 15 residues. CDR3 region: CSATPGAGPEETQYF. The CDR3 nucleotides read TGCAGTGCTACCCCGGGGGCGGGACCGGAGGAGACCCAGTACTTC.

CDR3 loop: CASSQDFGDLTYEQYF. In nucleotides, the CDR3 is TGCGCCAGCAGCCAAGATTTCGGGGATCTAACCTACGAGCAGTACTTC. This chain links TRBV4-3 with TRBJ2-7; tentatively, D is TRBD2 (5 bases). V was trimmed by 0 bases and J by 2 bases, leaving 14 bases between them. CDR1 and CDR2 (germline): LGHNA, YSLEER. There are 16 residues in the CDR3.

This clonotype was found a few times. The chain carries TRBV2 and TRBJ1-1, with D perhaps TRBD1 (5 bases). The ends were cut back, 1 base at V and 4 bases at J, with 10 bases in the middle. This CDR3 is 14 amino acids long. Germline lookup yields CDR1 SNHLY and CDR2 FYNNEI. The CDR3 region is CASSEGGGFTEAFF. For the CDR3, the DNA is TGTGCCAGCAGTGAAGGTGGGGGGTTCACTGAAGCTTTCTTT.

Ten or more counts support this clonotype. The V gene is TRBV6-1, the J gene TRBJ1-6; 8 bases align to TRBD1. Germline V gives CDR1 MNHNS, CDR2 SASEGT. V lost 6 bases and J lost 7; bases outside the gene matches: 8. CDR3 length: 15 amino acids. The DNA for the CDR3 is TGTGCCAGCAGGACACGGACAGGGCCGAATTCACCCCTCCACTTT. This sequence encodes CASRTRTGPNSPLHF.

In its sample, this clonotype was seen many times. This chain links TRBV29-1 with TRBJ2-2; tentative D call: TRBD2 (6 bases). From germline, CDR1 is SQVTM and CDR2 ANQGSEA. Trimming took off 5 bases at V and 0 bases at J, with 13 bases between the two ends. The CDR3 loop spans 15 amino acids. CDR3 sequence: CSVNSGTSNTGELFF. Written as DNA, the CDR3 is TGCAGCGTTAATTCCGGGACTTCGAACACCGGGGAGCTGTTTTTT.

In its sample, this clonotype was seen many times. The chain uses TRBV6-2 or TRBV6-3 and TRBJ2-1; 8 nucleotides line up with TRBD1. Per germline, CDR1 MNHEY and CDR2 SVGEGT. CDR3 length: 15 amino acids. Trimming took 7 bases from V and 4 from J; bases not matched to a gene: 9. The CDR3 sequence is CASTLLDRVYNEQFF. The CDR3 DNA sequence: TGTGCCAGCACTCTATTGGACAGGGTTTACAATGAGCAGTTCTTC.